This T cell receptor (beta chain) was found in a study of preoperative IRX-2 immunotherapy in early breast cancer. To note about this clone: Other DNA sequences from this sample encode an identical CDR3 as well.

Treatment noted: preoperative locoregional IRX-2 cytokine immunotherapy. Assay: immunoSEQ multiplex PCR; the TCRdb copy retains only in-frame clones and omits some. The sample consists of 35,000 to 40,000 clones, approximately 80% of them appearing once. Germline CDR1 is SGHNT and CDR2 is YENEEA. The CDR3 spans 14 residues. With 1 base removed from V and 4 bases from J, the gap between germline ends came to 10 bases. J is TRBJ1-2 and V is TRBV11-3; D is perhaps TRBD1 (6 bases). The clonotype comes from a human donor with breast cancer. The starting material was lymph node tissue, obtained after IRX-2 immunotherapy. CDR3 in amino acids: CASSLGGAGYGYTF. The CDR3 DNA reads TGTGCCAGCAGCTTAGGGGGGGCGGGCTATGGCTACACCTTC. The variable domain in full, completed from reference TRBV11-3 and TRBJ1-2, reads EAGVVQSPRYKIIEKKQPVAFWCNPISGHNTLYWYLQNLGQGPELLIRYENEEAVDDSQLPKDRFSAERLKGVDSTLKIQPAELGDSAVYLCASSLGGAGYGYTFGSGTRLTVV.